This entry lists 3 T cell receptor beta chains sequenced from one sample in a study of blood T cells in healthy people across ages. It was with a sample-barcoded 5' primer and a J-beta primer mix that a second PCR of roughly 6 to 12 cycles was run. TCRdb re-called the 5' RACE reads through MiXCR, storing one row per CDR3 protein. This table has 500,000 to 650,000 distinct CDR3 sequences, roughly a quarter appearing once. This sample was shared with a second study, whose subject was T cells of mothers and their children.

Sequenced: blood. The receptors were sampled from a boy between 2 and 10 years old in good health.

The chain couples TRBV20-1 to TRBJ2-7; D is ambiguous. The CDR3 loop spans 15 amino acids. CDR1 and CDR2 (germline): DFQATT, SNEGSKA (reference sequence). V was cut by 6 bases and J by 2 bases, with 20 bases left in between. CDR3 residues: CSALLVGTPTYEQYF. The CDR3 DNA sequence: TGCAGTGCCCTCTTGGTGGGAACTCCTACCTACGAGCAGTACTTC.

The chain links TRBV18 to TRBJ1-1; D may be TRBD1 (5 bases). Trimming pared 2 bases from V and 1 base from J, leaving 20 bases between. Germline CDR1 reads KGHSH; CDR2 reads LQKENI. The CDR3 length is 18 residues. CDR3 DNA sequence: TGTGCCAGCTCACCAAATGGTCTCGGGGGAAGGGCGAACACTGAAGCTTTCTTT. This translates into CASSPNGLGGRANTEAFF.

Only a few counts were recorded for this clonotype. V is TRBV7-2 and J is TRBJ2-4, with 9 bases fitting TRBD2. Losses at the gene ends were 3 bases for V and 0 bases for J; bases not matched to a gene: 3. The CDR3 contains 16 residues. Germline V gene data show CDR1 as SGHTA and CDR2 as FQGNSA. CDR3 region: CASSFTSGLAKNIQYF. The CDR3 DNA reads TGTGCCAGCAGCTTTACTAGCGGGTTAGCCAAAAACATTCAGTACTTC.